This entry lists 32 T cell receptor beta chains sequenced from one sample in a study of T cell changes during pregnancy in multiple sclerosis. The repertoire was sequenced with immunoSEQ multiplex PCR; TCRdb's copy has only in-frame clones and lacks some. The data contain tens of thousands of clones, roughly 92% of them singletons. Sequencing used peripheral blood, obtained after pregnancy. The source of these receptors is a female donor with multiple sclerosis, enrolled in a pregnancy study.

CDR3 nucleotides: TGTGCCAGCAGCCCCCGTCTTCGTCAACTGGGGGGCTACGAGCAGTACTTC. As protein: CASSPRLRQLGGYEQYF. The chain combines TRBV4-2 with TRBJ2-7, with TRBD2 as a possible D gene (6 bases). The CDR3 is 17 residues long. V gave up 4 bases and J gave up 3 bases, with 22 bases separating them. Germline V gives CDR1 LGHNA, CDR2 YNFKEQ.

This chain joins TRBV6-1 and TRBJ2-1, with TRBD2 identical over 7 bases. This CDR3 has 14 residues. With V trimmed by 10 bases and J by 4 bases, 10 bases remained unmatched. CDR1 is MNHNS, CDR2 SASEGT, per germline. DNA for the CDR3: TGTGCCACCCACGAGCGGGACTTTTACAATGAGCAGTTCTTC. Translation gives CATHERDFYNEQFF.

The chain combines TRBV27 with TRBJ2-7, with D unclear. Trimming removed 3 bases from V and 2 bases from J, with 14 bases in between. Germline CDR1 is MNHEY and CDR2 is SMNVEV (reference sequence). The CDR3 is 15 residues long. In DNA form, the CDR3 reads TGTGCCAGCAGTTTTGCAGCCCAGGCAGCCTACGAGCAGTACTTC. Translated: CASSFAAQAAYEQYF.

The chain carries TRBV6-5 and TRBJ1-6, with D possibly matching TRBD1 (5 bases). Germline V gene sequence: CDR1 MNHEY, CDR2 SVGAGI. Trimming took 2 bases from V and 6 from J, leaving 8 bases between them. The length of the CDR3 is 14 residues. Written as DNA, the CDR3 is TGTGCCAGCAGTTACGGGCAGGGTAATTCACCCCTCCACTTT. Its protein is CASSYGQGNSPLHF.

V is TRBV7-9 and J is TRBJ1-1; D not resolved. V shed 3 bases and J shed 0 bases, with 11 bases lying between them. CDR1 and CDR2 from the germline V gene are SEHNR and FQNEAQ (reference sequence). CDR3 length equals 15 residues. This CDR3 is CASSLYGPLNTEAFF. Written as DNA, the CDR3 is TGTGCCAGCAGCTTGTACGGTCCTCTGAACACTGAAGCTTTCTTT. Variable domain in full (rest from reference TRBV7-9 and TRBJ1-1): DTGVSQNPRHKITKRGQNVTFRCDPISEHNRLYWYRQTLGQGPEFLTYFQNEAQLEKSRLLSDRFSAERPKGSFSTLEIQRTEQGDSAMYLCASSLYGPLNTEAFFGQGTRLTVV.

This chain uses TRBV5-1 with TRBJ2-1; 7 positions match TRBD1. The junction had 8 bases not matched to a gene; V was cut back by 3 bases and J by 8 bases. The CDR3 has 14 amino acids. Germline-derived CDR1 and CDR2 are SGHRS and YFSETQ. The CDR3 region is CASSSAGTVHEQFF. The CDR3 DNA sequence: TGCGCCAGCAGCTCCGCCGGGACAGTCCATGAGCAGTTCTTC.

The V gene is TRBV7-2, the J gene TRBJ1-2, with TRBD1 matching over 9 bases. This CDR3 comprises 16 residues. Trimming took 5 bases from V and 4 from J; bases not matched to a gene: 11. Germline CDR1 SGHTA, CDR2 FQGNSA. The DNA of the CDR3 is TGTGCCAGCAGCGGTCAAACAGGGGGCGCTGGCTATGGCTACACCTTC. It specifies CASSGQTGGAGYGYTF.

The chain is built from TRBV7-6 and TRBJ2-5; the match to TRBD1 covers 8 bases. Germline V lookup: CDR1 SGHVS, CDR2 FNYEAQ. Trimming took 1 base from V and 5 from J; bases not matched to a gene: 15. The CDR3 consists of 18 residues. In DNA, the CDR3 is TGTGCCAGCAGCTTAGGAATAGGACAGGGCCCGGGGCAGGAGACCCAGTACTTC. It specifies CASSLGIGQGPGQETQYF.

The J gene is TRBJ2-7, the V gene TRBV29-1, with TRBD2 identical over 7 bases. J was trimmed by 7 bases and V by 2 bases; bases with no gene match: 5. CDR1 is SQVTM, CDR2 ANQGSEA, per germline. The CDR3 runs 12 residues. The CDR3 is CSVESGRGEQYF. CDR3 nucleotide sequence: TGCAGCGTTGAATCGGGGCGGGGGGAGCAGTACTTC.

V usage is TRBV7-2 and J usage is TRBJ1-2, with 11 bases matching TRBD1. Looked up from germline, CDR1 is SGHTA and CDR2 is FQGNSA. V lost 4 bases and J lost 9; bases outside the gene matches: 7. There are 14 residues in the CDR3. DNA of the CDR3: TGTGCCAGCAGCTCTAGGGACAGGGGGGAGCGCTACACCTTC. Translating gives CASSSRDRGERYTF.

The genes are TRBV19 and TRBJ2-7, with D maybe TRBD2 (6 bases). This CDR3 has 11 amino acids. V lost 8 bases to trimming and J lost 7 bases, with 12 bases between them. The V gene's germline CDR1 is LNHDA and CDR2 SQIVND (reference sequence). CDR3 bases: TGTGCCAGTGGAGGGGCGGGGGAGCAGTACTTC. It translates to CASGGAGEQYF.

V usage is TRBV19 and J usage is TRBJ2-3, with a tentative D call TRBD2 (6 bases). The CDR3 totals 14 residues. Germline CDR1 reads LNHDA; CDR2 reads SQIVND (reference sequence). With 9 bases removed from V and 3 bases from J, the gap between germline ends came to 16 bases. CDR3 amino acids: CASDRTGDTDTQYF. The DNA of the CDR3 is TGTGCCAGCGATCGTACGGGGGATACAGATACGCAGTATTTT. Filled out from reference TRBV19 and TRBJ2-3, the complete variable domain reads DGGITQSPKYLFRKEGQNVTLSCEQNLNHDAMYWYRQDPGQGLRLIYYSQIVNDFQKGDIAEGYSVSREKKESFPLTVTSAQKNPTAFYLCASDRTGDTDTQYFGPGTRLTVL.

This clone was recorded once. V and J are TRBV11-3 and TRBJ2-2; TRBD2 aligns across 10 bases. After removal of 5 bases from V and 0 bases from J, the junction contained 6 bases not matched to a gene. Germline-derived CDR1 and CDR2 are SGHNT and YENEEA. The CDR3 loop spans 17 amino acids. Here the CDR3 DNA reads TGTGCCAGCAGCCCCGATCTAGCGGGGGCGAACACCGGGGAGCTGTTTTTT. Protein sequence: CASSPDLAGANTGELFF. Full variable domain (outside the CDR3, taken from reference TRBV11-3 and TRBJ2-2): EAGVVQSPRYKIIEKKQPVAFWCNPISGHNTLYWYLQNLGQGPELLIRYENEEAVDDSQLPKDRFSAERLKGVDSTLKIQPAELGDSAVYLCASSPDLAGANTGELFFGEGSRLTVL.

The chain combines TRBV18 with TRBJ1-1; D is undetermined. The CDR3 contains 13 residues. V gave up 0 bases and J gave up 8 bases, with 10 bases separating them. CDR1 and CDR2 from the germline V gene are KGHSH and LQKENI. For the CDR3, the DNA is TGTGCCAGCTCACCACCGCATGAGGGAGAAGCTTTCTTT. This sequence encodes CASSPPHEGEAFF.

The chain couples TRBV27 to TRBJ2-3; 7 bases fit TRBD2. With 5 bases clipped from V and 1 base from J, the junction kept 12 bases outside the gene matches. CDR3 length: 17 amino acids. Per germline, CDR1 MNHEY and CDR2 SMNVEV (reference sequence). The CDR3 sequence is CASSIPRGRGRTDTQYF. The CDR3 region has the DNA TGTGCCAGCAGTATCCCCCGGGGGAGGGGACGCACAGATACGCAGTATTTT.

V and J are TRBV2 and TRBJ2-1; 12 bases are shared with TRBD1. The V segment lost 7 bases and the J segment 9 bases; nucleotides outside the gene matches: 4. The CDR3 consists of 13 residues. Per germline, CDR1 SNHLY and CDR2 FYNNEI. Here the CDR3 DNA reads TGTGCCAGCACGGGACAGGGGGCGGGTGAGCAGTTCTTC. Its protein product is CASTGQGAGEQFF. The full variable domain, its missing parts supplied by reference TRBV2 and TRBJ2-1, is EPEVTQTPSHQVTQMGQEVILRCVPISNHLYFYWYRQILGQKVEFLVSFYNNEISEKSEIFDDQFSVERPDGSNFTLKIRSTKLEDSAMYFCASTGQGAGEQFFGPGTRLTVL.

The chain has TRBV7-2 and TRBJ1-1; D unclear. The CDR3 is 10 residues long. V was cut by 3 bases and J by 8 bases, with 4 bases left in between. CDR1 and CDR2 from the germline V gene are SGHTA and FQGNSA. CDR3 DNA: TGTGCCAGCAGCTTGAGGGAAGCTTTCTTT. Its translation is CASSLREAFF.

This clone was observed a single time. The gene calls are TRBV18 and TRBJ2-7; 8 nucleotides line up with TRBD1. The V gene end was trimmed by 3 bases and the J gene end by 6 bases; junction bases not matched to a gene: 1. The CDR3 totals 12 residues. CDR1 KGHSH and CDR2 LQKENI come from the germline V gene. CDR3: CASSPGQGEQYF. DNA for the CDR3: TGTGCCAGCTCACCCGGACAGGGCGAGCAGTACTTC.

This clone was counted a single time. This sequence joins TRBV7-2 and TRBJ1-2; 7 bases fit TRBD1. Trimming removed 6 bases from V and 8 bases from J; junction bases left unmatched: 9. The CDR3 is 13 amino acids. The germline V gene has CDR1 SGHTA and CDR2 FQGNSA. The CDR3 is CASSKGAGAGYTF. CDR3 nucleotide sequence: TGTGCCAGCAGTAAGGGGGCCGGCGCAGGCTACACCTTC.

The J gene is TRBJ2-7, the V gene TRBV6-1; D ambiguous. CDR1 is MNHNS and CDR2 is SASEGT in the germline V gene. Trimming pared 6 bases from V and 0 bases from J, leaving 15 bases between. The CDR3 contains 15 residues. Here the CDR3 reads CASRVMATSSYEQYF. The CDR3 DNA sequence: TGTGCCAGCAGGGTGATGGCAACAAGCTCCTACGAGCAGTACTTC.

V is TRBV28 and J is TRBJ2-7; 9 bases are shared with TRBD1. Losses at the gene ends were 4 bases for V and 2 bases for J; bases not matched to a gene: 6. CDR1 is MDHEN and CDR2 is SYDVKM in the germline V gene. CDR3 length: 15 residues. CDR3 amino acids: CASSSPGTGTYEQYF. In nucleotides, the CDR3 is TGTGCCAGCAGTTCCCCCGGGACAGGGACCTACGAGCAGTACTTC. The entire variable domain, with the rest obtained from reference TRBV28 and TRBJ2-7, is as follows: DVKVTQSSRYLVKRTGEKVFLECVQDMDHENMFWYRQDPGLGLRLIYFSYDVKMKEKGDIPEGYSVSREKKERFSLILESASTNQTSMYLCASSSPGTGTYEQYFGPGTRLTVT.

V usage is TRBV10-3 and J usage is TRBJ1-6; 7 bases match TRBD1. The germline CDR1 and CDR2 sequences are ENHRY and SYGVKD. This CDR3 region has 14 residues. After removal of 4 bases from V and 10 bases from J, the junction contained 7 bases not matched to a gene. CDR3 protein: CAISVGDRASPLHF. The DNA for the CDR3 is TGTGCCATCAGTGTTGGAGACAGGGCATCACCCCTCCACTTT.

This clone was seen once. The chain has TRBV30 and TRBJ2-2; no reliable D call. CDR3 length: 14 residues. V lost 0 bases and J 1 base, leaving 6 bases between the germline ends. Germline V gene lookup returns CDR1 GTSNPN and CDR2 SVGIG (reference sequence). The CDR3 nucleotides read TGTGCCTGGAGTGTACTCCTGAACACCGGGGAGCTGTTTTTT. Residues: CAWSVLLNTGELFF.

The table lists this clone with a count of one. The CDR3 DNA follows: TGTGCCAGCAGTCAACCTACGAGGGCAGGGGGCGGAAAACTGTTTTTT. Its translation: CASSQPTRAGGGKLFF. The rearrangement links TRBV7-2 to TRBJ1-4; the match to TRBD1 covers 8 bases. Germline CDR1 SGHTA, CDR2 FQGNSA. J lost 10 bases, V lost 6 bases, and 16 bases had no gene match. This CDR3 has 16 amino acids.

CDR3 sequence: CASSRTEGPPLHF. CDR3 in DNA: TGTGCCAGCAGCCGGACAGAAGGTCCGCCCCTCCACTTT. V and J are TRBV25-1 and TRBJ1-6; D might be TRBD1 (6 bases). The CDR3 contains 13 residues. Per the germline V gene, CDR1 is MGHDK and CDR2 is SYGVNS. Trimming shortened V by 6 bases and J by 13 bases, and 16 bases separated the two germline ends.

The chain recombines TRBV6-5 with TRBJ1-1, with D perhaps matching TRBD1 (6 bases). Trimming stripped 4 bases from V and 10 bases from J, with 16 bases between. The CDR3 has 13 amino acids. CDR1 MNHEY and CDR2 SVGAGI come from the germline V gene. As DNA, the CDR3 is TGTGCCAGCAGTTTTTCACAGGGCCAAGCAGCTTTCTTT. Amino acid sequence: CASSFSQGQAAFF.

This clone was seen a single time. The chain is built from TRBV9 and TRBJ2-4; TRBD1 aligns across 11 bases. This CDR3 region has 15 residues. The germline V gene encodes CDR1 SGDLS and CDR2 YYNGEE. With 0 bases clipped from V and 9 bases from J, the junction kept 5 bases outside the gene matches. The CDR3 nucleotides are TGTGCCAGCAGCGTAGAGGACAGGGGGCGCGGCATTCAGTACTTC. Its translation: CASSVEDRGRGIQYF.

The rearrangement links TRBV25-1 to TRBJ1-1; TRBD1 agrees at 7 bases. CDR1 MGHDK and CDR2 SYGVNS come from the germline V gene. The CDR3 is 15 amino acids. The ends lost 3 bases at V and 3 bases at J; junction bases unmatched: 7. The CDR3 sequence: CASSDPGGMDTEAFF. DNA of the CDR3: TGTGCCAGCAGTGATCCAGGGGGTATGGACACTGAAGCTTTCTTT.

The chain has TRBV11-2 and TRBJ2-6, with 8 bases aligning to TRBD1. The CDR3 consists of 18 residues. Per germline, CDR1 SGHAT and CDR2 FQNNGV. V gave up 6 bases and J gave up 1 base; unmatched junction bases: 11. The CDR3 DNA reads as TGTGCCAGCAGAGCCGGACAGGGAAGAGAGTCTGGGGCCAACGTCCTGACTTTC. The encoded protein is CASRAGQGRESGANVLTF.

The rearrangement links TRBV5-1 to TRBJ2-3; the D gene is possibly TRBD2 (6 bases). V was shortened by 7 bases and J by 7 bases, with 19 bases between the two germline ends. This CDR3 is 14 amino acids long. Looked up from germline, CDR1 is SGHRS and CDR2 is YFSETQ. CDR3 coding DNA: TGCGCCAGCGGACGTAATGGGGGGTTAAATACGCAGTATTTT. Translating it yields CASGRNGGLNTQYF.

The chain combines TRBV6-1 with TRBJ1-4; 8 nucleotides line up with TRBD1. Germline lookup yields CDR1 MNHNS and CDR2 SASEGT. Germline trimming cut 3 bases from V and 4 bases from J; bases unmatched to any gene: 7. This CDR3 has 16 amino acids. CDR3 loop: CASSEGRGPGNEKLFF. The CDR3 DNA reads TGTGCCAGCAGTGAGGGCAGGGGGCCGGGTAATGAAAAACTGTTTTTT.

The chain recombines TRBV27 with TRBJ1-2; D is unclear. Trimming left V 0 bases short and J 10 bases short, with 9 bases between. The V gene's germline CDR1 is MNHEY and CDR2 SMNVEV (reference sequence). This CDR3 is 12 amino acids long. CDR3 nucleotide sequence: TGTGCCAGCAGTTTATCAGGCCGACTCTACACCTTC. It is translated as CASSLSGRLYTF.